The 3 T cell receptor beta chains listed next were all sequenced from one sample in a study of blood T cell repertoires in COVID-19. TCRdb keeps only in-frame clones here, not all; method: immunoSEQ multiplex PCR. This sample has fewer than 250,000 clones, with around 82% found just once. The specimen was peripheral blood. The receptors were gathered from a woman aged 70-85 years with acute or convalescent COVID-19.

The CDR3 spells CATWGGGLTQPQHF. For the CDR3, the DNA is TGTGCCACCTGGGGGGGAGGGTTGACTCAGCCCCAGCATTTT. The V call is TRBV28, the J call TRBJ1-5, with a tentative D call TRBD1 (5 bases). Germline V gene lookup returns CDR1 MDHEN and CDR2 SYDVKM. The CDR3 extends over 14 amino acids. Trimming pared 10 bases from V and 6 bases from J, leaving 19 bases between.

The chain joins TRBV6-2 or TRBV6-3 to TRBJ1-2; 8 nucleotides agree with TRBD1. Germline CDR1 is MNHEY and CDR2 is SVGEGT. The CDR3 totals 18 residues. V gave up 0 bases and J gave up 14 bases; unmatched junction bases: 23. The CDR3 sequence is CASSYSARPGGLGNGLTF. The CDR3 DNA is TGTGCCAGCAGTTACTCGGCCCGACCAGGGGGCCTTGGAAATGGCTTGACCTTC.

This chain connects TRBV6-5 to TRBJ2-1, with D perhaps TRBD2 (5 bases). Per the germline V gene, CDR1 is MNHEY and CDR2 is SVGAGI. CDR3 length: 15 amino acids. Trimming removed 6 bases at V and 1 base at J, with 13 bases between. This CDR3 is CASSLGVKSYNEQFF. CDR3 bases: TGTGCCAGCAGCTTGGGAGTTAAATCCTACAATGAGCAGTTCTTC.